This T cell receptor beta chain comes out of a study of blood T cells in healthy people across ages (dated by TCRdb to the mid-2010s). Notes on the research overall: In model experiments, template switching captured roughly one uniquely barcoded TCR beta cDNA molecule for every two T cells. Using deep sequencing normalized with unique cDNA molecular identifiers, the study measured how TCR beta repertoire diversity changes with age. For two donors (one aged 18 to 30 and one aged 80 or older), the study analyzed two additional independent replicas of 1 million unique cDNA reads from the same blood draw. To avoid experimental bias, donors of different ages were randomly spread across the sequencing lanes. Four age groups were formed from the donors: young (average approximately 15 years), middle-aged (less than 40), aged (roughly 58) and long-lived (around 82).

For this clonotype: Its specific antigen is unknown. No clone much larger than this one lies a single base away; base qualities are absent.

What the study reported, not specific to this receptor: The CMV infection status of donors was not known, potentially confounding age-related changes in expanded clonotypes. Compared with the aged group, the long-lived group had more naive CD4+ T cells, fewer expanded clones and increased TCR diversity, suggesting age selection. Bulk unsorted PBMC profiling prevented conclusive comparison of naive and antigen-experienced compartments. Total diversity estimates from one million sequenced T cells were considered lower bounds and underestimates. Observed TCR beta diversity per million T cells fell roughly linearly with age, and a significant reduction was already apparent by age around 39. There was a strong correlation between observed TCR beta diversity and the percentage of naive T cells measured by flow cytometry.

From its cysteine to its phenylalanine, the CDR3 spans 16 amino acids. The entry retains the CDR3 DNA only, 48 bases that are in frame from base 1. As encoded in the germline V gene, CDR1 is LGHNA while CDR2 is YNFKEQ. V loses 0 bases of germline sequence and J loses 2 bases, and the interval between the two ends is 12 bases. The library was generated by 5' RACE. Sequencing used an Illumina HiSeq 2500. The second PCR ran for about 6 to 11 cycles and used a J-beta primer mix along with a sample-barcoded 5' primer. A unique molecular identifier was introduced onto each TCR beta cDNA molecule by a template-switch 5' adaptor carrying 12 random nucleotides. Each sample yielded at least 2.5 million CDR3-containing paired-end reads. The Mint cDNA synthesis kit, primed by a TRBC-specific oligonucleotide, was used to synthesize first-strand cDNA from all RNA. Following uracil-DNA glycosylase treatment, a first 18-cycle PCR with universal primers M1SS and BC2_uni_R was performed on all cDNA. Per the source publication's procedure: For normalization, 1 million high-quality reads, each with a distinct molecular identifier, were randomly selected from each sample. Instead of being binned into consensus sequences, reads with shared molecular identifiers were discarded. MiTCR, with a Q25 quality threshold and the strictest error-elimination algorithm, was used for CDR3 identification, clonotype clustering and error correction. Lower-bound total TCR beta diversity was estimated with a nonparametric unseen species model using Euler transformation. The public reads were run again by TCRdb, first through fastp at Q25 and then through MiXCR, and only productive beta chains were kept. CDR3 protein sequences are deduplicated, and each keeps its most common genes and DNA. Here the V and J calls rest on TCRdb's processing, not on the authors' analysis. The sample contains about 830,000 distinct CDR3 sequences, around 62% of them found a single time. The ten largest clones add up to roughly 26% of the sample.

Donors were roughly 40 systemically healthy Caucasian individuals from Russia aged roughly 6 to 95 years. About 9.1 milliliters of peripheral blood were collected from each donor into EDTA-treated Vacutainer tubes. Ficoll-Paque density-gradient centrifugation was used to isolate PBMCs, with at least 6 million per sample. Trizol reagent was used to extract total RNA from PBMCs, with at least 5 micrograms per sample. Naive CD45RAhigh/CD27high T cell percentages were measured by flow cytometry on a PBMC aliquot from every donor. The TCR comes from a man under 40 in good health. Material for sequencing was blood. The chain couples TRBV4-2 to TRBJ2-3; D gene: possibly TRBD2, on 6 matching bases. The sequenced DNA: TGTGCCAGCAGCCAAGATGGGGCTAGCGACACAGATACGCAGTATTTT. Its coded protein is CASSQDGASDTDTQYF.